The subject of this entry is one T cell receptor beta chain. Its antigen is as yet unknown. This table comes from immunoSEQ multiplex PCR, and its TCRdb copy is limited to in-frame clones, with some not included. The table has approximately 1,700 clones, 65% to 80% seen once. From germline, CDR1 is LGHDT and CDR2 YNNKEL (reference sequence). The CDR3 runs 14 residues. V lost 6 bases and J 10 bases, leaving 19 bases between the germline ends. This specimen belongs to a study of immune characteristics of hereditary and idiopathic chronic pancreatitis. The study, taken as a whole, reports: Hereditary and idiopathic cases differed in TRBV10, TRBV19, TRBV23 and TRBV5 usage. TCRbeta diversity rose and clonality fell in both pancreatitis groups versus controls.

Total pancreatectomy with islet autotransplantation was the source of the chronic pancreatitis pancreas tissue. Patients with known diabetes were not included. TCR beta sequencing used genomic DNA from unsorted bulk pancreas tissue. The rearrangement joins TRBV3-1 (or the pseudogene TRBV3-2) to TRBJ2-1, with D tentatively TRBD2 (7 bases). The sample consisted of pancreas tissue with hereditary chronic pancreatitis. The sequence came from a human donor with chronic pancreatitis. CDR3 amino acids: CASSPLSGGGEQFF. The DNA for the CDR3 is TGTGCCAGCAGTCCCTTATCGGGGGGCGGAGAGCAGTTCTTC.